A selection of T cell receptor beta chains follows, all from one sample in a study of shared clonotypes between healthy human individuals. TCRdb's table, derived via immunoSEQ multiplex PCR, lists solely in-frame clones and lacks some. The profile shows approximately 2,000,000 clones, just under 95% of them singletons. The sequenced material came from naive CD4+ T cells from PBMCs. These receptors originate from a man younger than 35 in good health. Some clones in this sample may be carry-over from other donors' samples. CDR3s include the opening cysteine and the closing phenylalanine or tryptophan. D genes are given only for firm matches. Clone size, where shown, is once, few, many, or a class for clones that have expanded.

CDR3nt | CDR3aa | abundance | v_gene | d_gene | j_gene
TGTGCCAGCAGCCCGCCTTGGGGGACACAAGACTCCTACGAGCAGTACTTC | CASSPPWGTQDSYEQYF | - | TRBV7-9 | - | TRBJ2-7
TGTGCCAGCAGGGGGGCCGGCCGGCCCGCCTACGAGCAGTACTTC | CASRGAGRPAYEQYF | - | TRBV5-4 | - | TRBJ2-7
TGTGCCAGCAGCTCCCGTGCAATGAACACTGAAGCTTTCTTT | CASSSRAMNTEAFF | - | TRBV9 | - | TRBJ1-1
TGTGCCAGCAGTTTGGGCCCGGGACTAGCGAACCAAGAGACCCAGTACTTC | CASSLGPGLANQETQYF | - | TRBV27 | TRBD2 | TRBJ2-5
TGTGCCAGCAGCTCCCACTGGACAGCGTCGTATTCACCCCTCCACTTT | CASSSHWTASYSPLHF | - | TRBV11-2 | - | TRBJ1-6
TGCGCCAGCAGCCGCCTTGGAGGGGAGAATGAAAAACTGTTTTTT | CASSRLGGENEKLFF | - | TRBV5-1 | - | TRBJ1-4
TGTGCCAGCAGTGAAGCCCGGGGGCCTGGCTACACCTTC | CASSEARGPGYTF | - | TRBV6-1 | - | TRBJ1-2
TGTGCCAGCTCACCCCCCAGGGGTGGGGATACGCAGTATTTT | CASSPPRGGDTQYF | - | TRBV18 | - | TRBJ2-3
TGCAGCGTTCCTGGTTTTCTGAACACTGAAGCTTTCTTT | CSVPGFLNTEAFF | - | TRBV29-1 | - | TRBJ1-1
TGTGCCAGCAGCCCCCCGGGACAGGGGGCTGAGACCCAGTACTTC | CASSPPGQGAETQYF | - | TRBV11-3 | TRBD1 | TRBJ2-5
TGTGCCAGCCGCCCAGGGGACAGGGACAACACTGAAGCTTTCTTT | CASRPGDRDNTEAFF | - | TRBV25-1 | TRBD1 | TRBJ1-1
TGTGCCAGCAGTTTAGCCGGGACAGGCGACACAGATACGCAGTATTTT | CASSLAGTGDTDTQYF | - | TRBV28 | TRBD1 | TRBJ2-3
TGTGCCAGCAGATTAAGAGACACTGAAGCTTTCTTT | CASRLRDTEAFF | few | TRBV28 | - | TRBJ1-1
TGTGCCAGCAGCCGAGTTTGGGTCAGCTCCTACGAGCAGTACTTC | CASSRVWVSSYEQYF | - | TRBV11-2 | - | TRBJ2-7
TGTGCCATCAGTCTGCGTCAGGGGCACTCCTACGAGCAGTACTTC | CAISLRQGHSYEQYF | - | TRBV10-3 | - | TRBJ2-7
TGTGCCAGCAGAAGAATAGCGGGAGGCGATACGCAGTATTTT | CASRRIAGGDTQYF | once | TRBV7-9 | TRBD2 | TRBJ2-3
TGTGCCAGCAGTTTGGGGGCGCGTGGGGCCAACGTCCTGACTTTC | CASSLGARGANVLTF | - | TRBV27 | - | TRBJ2-6
TGTGCCAGCTCACCCTCTGCAGGGTACAATGAGCAGTTCTTC | CASSPSAGYNEQFF | - | TRBV18 | - | TRBJ2-1
TGCGCCAGCAGACCCGGGACAGGGAGCTCCTACAATGAGCAGTTCTTC | CASRPGTGSSYNEQFF | once | TRBV5-1 | TRBD1 | TRBJ2-1
TGTGCCAGCAGTTCTCCCCGATCCGGACAGGCAATCTACGAGCAGTACTTC | CASSSPRSGQAIYEQYF | - | TRBV28 | TRBD1 | TRBJ2-7
TGCGCCAGCAGCCAAGAGACTAGCGGGAGTTATACGCAGTATTTT | CASSQETSGSYTQYF | once | TRBV4-1 | TRBD2 | TRBJ2-3
TGTGCCAGCAGCAAAGAACAACTAGCGGCAAGCTACGAGCAGTACTTC | CASSKEQLAASYEQYF | - | TRBV9 | TRBD2 | TRBJ2-7
TGTGCCAGCAGTTTCTCCCCAGAGCAGTTCTTC | CASSFSPEQFF | - | TRBV28 | - | TRBJ2-1
TGCGCCAGCAGCGGGAATATGAACACTGAAGCTTTCTTT | CASSGNMNTEAFF | - | TRBV4-3 | - | TRBJ1-1
TGTGCCAGCAGTACAGGGTTTGGCTACACCTTC | CASSTGFGYTF | - | TRBV6-6 | - | TRBJ1-2
TGCAGCGTTCGGACAGGGGGTGGCTACACCTTC | CSVRTGGGYTF | - | TRBV29-1 | TRBD1 | TRBJ1-2
TGTGCCAGCAGCAAAGGGACAGGGGGCGCATTATATGGCTACACCTTC | CASSKGTGGALYGYTF | - | TRBV11-2 | TRBD1 | TRBJ1-2
TGTGCCAGCAGACGGAGGCTAGCGGGAAATTACGAGCAGTACTTC | CASRRRLAGNYEQYF | once | TRBV6-5 | TRBD2 | TRBJ2-7
TGTGCCACCAGCAGAGGACACAGGGGGCTGAACGAGCAGTACTTC | CATSRGHRGLNEQYF | - | TRBV15 | TRBD1 | TRBJ2-7
TGTGCCAGCAGTTACCGACGGGTGAGCTCCTACGAGCAGTACTTC | CASSYRRVSSYEQYF | - | TRBV6-5 | - | TRBJ2-7
TGTGCCAGCAGCTCAGAAGCGGGACAGGGTCACGAGCAGTACTTC | CASSSEAGQGHEQYF | - | TRBV11-3 | TRBD1 | TRBJ2-7
TGTGCCAGCAGCCCCCAGACAGGACTGAGCTCTGGAAACACCATATATTTT | CASSPQTGLSSGNTIYF | - | TRBV9 | - | TRBJ1-3
TGTGCCAGCAGCTTGTGGCGGAACACTGAAGCTTTCTTT | CASSLWRNTEAFF | - | TRBV5-8 | - | TRBJ1-1
TGCGCCAGCAGCTTAGGACACTCGCGGGAGACCCAGTACTTC | CASSLGHSRETQYF | - | TRBV5-1 | - | TRBJ2-5
TGTGCCAGCAGCTTGGGGAACTATGGCTACACCTTC | CASSLGNYGYTF | - | TRBV5-4 | - | TRBJ1-2
TGTGCCAGCAGCGACGCCGGGACTAGCTACAATGAGCAGTTCTTC | CASSDAGTSYNEQFF | - | TRBV7-3 | TRBD2 | TRBJ2-1
TGCGCCAGCAGCCTGACCACAGATACGCAGTATTTT | CASSLTTDTQYF | once | TRBV5-1 | - | TRBJ2-3
TGCGCCAGCAGCTTGGAGGGACAGGAAAGCACAGATACGCAGTATTTT | CASSLEGQESTDTQYF | - | TRBV5-1 | TRBD1 | TRBJ2-3
TGTGCCAGCAGTGAACGGGGAAAAGGGGCCTACAATGAGCAGTTCTTC | CASSERGKGAYNEQFF | - | TRBV6-1 | - | TRBJ2-1